The sample holds a few counts of the clone carrying this T cell receptor beta chain. These data are taken from a study of blood T cell repertoires in COVID-19. In the study overall: The origin of the acute and convalescent COVID-19 samples was the United States, Italy and Spain. In each case, the material was cDNA or gDNA derived from T cells, B-cell-depleted T cells, or PBMCs.

Original processing methods: Counts of nucleated cells, estimated from reference gene primer amplification, were obtained. The assay was immunoSEQ multiplex PCR, and TCRdb's table has in-frame clones only and misses some. The V and J calls and clone size were taken over from that table, and D and trimming were inferred from the DNA. The sample has some 220,000 clones, around four fifths seen once. The CDR3 sequence is 15 residues long. With 2 bases clipped from V and 6 bases from J, the junction kept 6 bases outside the gene matches. Germline CDR1 reads SGHNT; CDR2 reads YYREEE (reference sequence). The receptor was derived from a woman aged 60-75 years with active or convalescent COVID-19. V gene TRBV5-4 combines with J gene TRBJ2-1; 9 positions agree with TRBD1. The sample comprised peripheral blood. The CDR3 spells CASSFRTGESNEQFF. The CDR3 DNA follows: TGTGCCAGCAGCTTCCGGACAGGGGAAAGCAATGAGCAGTTCTTC.